A single sample gave rise to the 18 T cell receptor beta chains below, sequenced in a study of cytomegalovirus exposure and HLA in healthy donors. Both 60 Vbeta primers and 13 Jbeta primers went into the PCR. Clones were read by immunoSEQ multiplex PCR, and TCRdb kept only the in-frame ones, dropping some. Of fewer than 100,000 clones listed, 78% are singletons. Material: PBMCs. These receptors were collected from a male donor in good health and CMV-seropositive.

The chain couples TRBV7-9 to TRBJ2-5; TRBD2 matches at 10 bases. Germline-derived CDR1 and CDR2 are SEHNR and FQNEAQ (reference sequence). V was pared by 4 bases and J by 9 bases, with 11 bases of the junction left unmatched. The CDR3 is 15 residues long. Here the CDR3 reads CASSSSGSGGGSQYF. CDR3 sequence (DNA): TGTGCCAGCAGCTCATCAGGCAGCGGGGGGGGGTCCCAGTACTTC.

The chain employs TRBV5-6 and TRBJ1-5; weak D call: TRBD1 (5 bases). The germline CDR1 and CDR2 sequences are SGHDT and YYEEEE. The CDR3 consists of 14 residues. Deletions cut 1 base from V and 11 bases from J, with 16 bases between. The DNA for the CDR3 is TGTGCCAGCAGCTTGACAGGCCCCACCTCAGCCCAGCATTTT. This codes for CASSLTGPTSAQHF.

This clone was seen just once. V is TRBV28 and J is TRBJ1-1; D uncertain. The germline V gene has CDR1 MDHEN and CDR2 SYDVKM. The germline V and J ends were trimmed by 2 bases and 2 bases, with 6 bases remaining between them. This CDR3 is built from 13 residues. The CDR3 reads CASSLIFNTEAFF. The CDR3 nucleotides read TGTGCCAGCAGTTTAATATTTAACACTGAAGCTTTCTTT.

The chain is built from TRBV14 and TRBJ2-6, with D hard to call. The V and J ends lost 3 bases and 0 bases respectively, with 9 bases between them. The CDR3 is 16 residues long. The germline CDR1 and CDR2 sequences are SGHDN and FVKESK. The CDR3 protein is CASSHIKSSGANVLTF. The CDR3 DNA reads TGTGCCAGCAGCCATATAAAGAGCTCTGGGGCCAACGTCCTGACTTTC.

The V and J genes are TRBV6-5 and TRBJ1-1; 8 nucleotides match TRBD1. CDR1 MNHEY and CDR2 SVGAGI come from the germline V gene. This CDR3 is built from 12 residues. Trimming cost V 0 bases and J 14 bases; bases outside gene matches: 5. This CDR3 reads CASSYSQGAAFF. The CDR3 DNA reads as TGTGCCAGCAGTTACTCCCAGGGGGCGGCGTTCTTT.

V gene TRBV25-1 combines with J gene TRBJ2-1; 13 bases map to TRBD2. Trimming removed 0 bases from V and 6 bases from J; junction bases left unmatched: 8. Germline CDR1 and CDR2: MGHDK and SYGVNS. CDR3 size: 18 residues. As DNA, the CDR3 is TGTGCCAGCAGTGAATACGTCGGACTAGCGGGAGTTGGCAATGAGCAGTTCTTC. It specifies CASSEYVGLAGVGNEQFF.

V and J are TRBV19 and TRBJ2-3, with a weak D call TRBD1 (5 bases). Germline V gene lookup returns CDR1 LNHDA and CDR2 SQIVND (reference sequence). CDR3 size: 14 residues. The germline V and J ends were trimmed by 6 bases and 2 bases, with 12 bases remaining between them. The CDR3 nucleotides are TGTGCCAGTAGCCCGACAGACTCCACAGATACGCAGTATTTT. It codes for CASSPTDSTDTQYF. The full variable domain, completed using reference TRBV19 and TRBJ2-3, is DGGITQSPKYLFRKEGQNVTLSCEQNLNHDAMYWYRQDPGQGLRLIYYSQIVNDFQKGDIAEGYSVSREKKESFPLTVTSAQKNPTAFYLCASSPTDSTDTQYFGPGTRLTVL.

V is TRBV7-2 and J is TRBJ1-4; a weak D match, TRBD1 (5 bases). The CDR3 is made up of 16 amino acids. V gave up 4 bases and J gave up 5 bases, with 17 bases separating them. Per germline, CDR1 SGHTA and CDR2 FQGNSA. The CDR3 protein is CASSSTMGRGNEKLFF. In DNA form, the CDR3 reads TGTGCCAGCAGCTCAACCATGGGACGGGGGAATGAAAAACTGTTTTTT.

The chain has TRBV29-1 and TRBJ2-2; 9 bases are shared with TRBD1. The CDR3 totals 15 residues. Germline V gene data show CDR1 as SQVTM and CDR2 as ANQGSEA. J gave up 4 bases and V 6 bases, and 9 bases lay outside the gene matches. This CDR3 reads CSVAGTGFTTGELFF. The CDR3 DNA sequence: TGCAGCGTCGCCGGGACAGGGTTTACCACCGGGGAGCTGTTTTTT.

V and J are TRBV5-8 and TRBJ2-7; 13 bases match TRBD2. CDR1 and CDR2 (germline): SGHTS, YDEGEE. The CDR3 extends over 14 amino acids. With V trimmed by 7 bases and J by 4 bases, 5 bases remained unmatched. The CDR3 DNA sequence: TGTGCCAGCCCCGGGACTAGCGGGGTTTACGAGCAGTACTTC. It is translated as CASPGTSGVYEQYF.

J is TRBJ1-5 and V is TRBV5-6; 9 nucleotides line up with TRBD1. Per the germline V gene, CDR1 is SGHDT and CDR2 is YYEEEE. The CDR3 is made up of 16 amino acids. The ends lost 0 bases at V and 5 bases at J; junction bases unmatched: 6. The CDR3 nucleotides read TGTGCCAGCAGCTTGGGAAGGGACAGGGACGATCAGCCCCAGCATTTT. Residues: CASSLGRDRDDQPQHF.

The CDR3: CASSSGEYEQYF. CDR3 coding DNA: TGTGCCAGCAGCTCCGGGGAATACGAGCAGTACTTC. The chain combines TRBV7-9 with TRBJ2-7; D is possibly TRBD2 (5 bases). The CDR3 spans 12 residues. Germline assignment: CDR1 SEHNR and CDR2 FQNEAQ (reference sequence). V shed 4 bases and J shed 4 bases, with 8 bases lying between them.

This clone was found a few times. This rearrangement joins TRBV9 to TRBJ2-5; 7 bases map to TRBD2. CDR1 SGDLS and CDR2 YYNGEE come from the germline V gene. V shed 4 bases and J 1 base; nucleotides not matched to a gene: 4. The CDR3 runs 14 residues. This chain's CDR3 is CASSRTRSQETQYF. The CDR3 DNA is TGTGCCAGCAGCCGGACTAGATCCCAAGAGACCCAGTACTTC.

The chain uses TRBV28 and TRBJ2-1; 11 bases line up with TRBD1. CDR3 length: 16 residues. The germline V gene has CDR1 MDHEN and CDR2 SYDVKM. Trimming removed 2 bases from V and 4 bases from J; junction bases left unmatched: 4. CDR3: CASSLPGTGGYNEQFF. CDR3 coding DNA: TGTGCCAGCAGTTTACCCGGGACAGGGGGGTACAATGAGCAGTTCTTC.

V gene TRBV27 combines with J gene TRBJ2-1; 11 nucleotides match TRBD2. The CDR3 runs 15 residues. V lost 3 bases to trimming and J lost 6 bases; unmatched junction nucleotides: 4. The V gene's germline CDR1 is MNHEY and CDR2 SMNVEV (reference sequence). The CDR3 DNA is TGTGCCAGCAGTTTCTCTGGGACTAGCGGCAATGAGCAGTTCTTC. It is translated as CASSFSGTSGNEQFF.

The chain is built from TRBV11-2 and TRBJ1-3, with a possible D match to TRBD1 (5 bases). Trimming took 7 bases from V and 2 from J, leaving 18 bases between them. The CDR3 runs 16 residues. The V gene's germline CDR1 is SGHAT and CDR2 FQNNGV. The CDR3 region is CASKNSTDSTGNTIYF. CDR3 nucleotide sequence: TGTGCCAGCAAGAATTCGACTGACAGTACTGGAAACACCATATATTTT. Full variable domain (missing parts from reference TRBV11-2 and TRBJ1-3): EAGVAQSPRYKIIEKRQSVAFWCNPISGHATLYWYQQILGQGPKLLIQFQNNGVVDDSQLPKDRFSAERLKGVDSTLKIQPAKLEDSAVYLCASKNSTDSTGNTIYFGEGSWLTVV.

V is TRBV1 and J is TRBJ2-7; TRBD1 is the table's D call, not checked against the DNA. TRBV1 constitutes a pseudogene. This CDR3 is built from 14 residues. CDR3 amino acids: CTRPPGQTVYEQYV. The CDR3 bases are TGCACCAGACCTCCGGGACAGACAGTATACGAGCAGTACGTC.

The chain has TRBV7-2 and TRBJ2-3, with TRBD2 matching 7 bases. The CDR3 runs to 16 residues. CDR1 and CDR2 from the germline V gene are SGHTA and FQGNSA. The V segment lost 3 bases and the J segment 2 bases; nucleotides outside the gene matches: 8. CDR3 region: CASSFRGDSLTDTQYF. CDR3 DNA: TGTGCCAGCAGCTTTCGGGGGGACTCGCTCACAGATACGCAGTATTTT.